This T cell receptor beta chain was recovered during a study of OX40 agonist ivuxolimab in advanced cancers. In terms of the full investigation: Ivuxolimab was a fully human IgG2 agonistic monoclonal antibody targeting the costimulatory receptor OX40 (CD134). Intravenous ivuxolimab was administered to patients every 2 weeks at six dose levels: 0.01, 0.1, 0.3, 1.5, 3 and 10 mg/kg. Among the approximately 50 dose-escalation patients, around 20 had hepatocellular carcinoma, some 15 melanoma, 9 renal cell carcinoma and 9 head and neck cancer. The dose-escalation cohort was about 83% male with a mean age of approximately 60 years, ranging from 23 to 79. Prior anti-PD-1, anti-PD-L1 or anti-CTLA-4 therapy was permitted, and 40% of dose-escalation patients had received checkpoint inhibitors. Partial responses occurred in three dose-escalation patients: two with cutaneous melanoma and one with hepatocellular carcinoma. Peripheral TCRbeta sequencing aimed to test whether ivuxolimab altered TCR sequence diversity and caused clonal T-cell expansion. The monotherapy dose-escalation portion (N of about 47 patients) of the phase I ivuxolimab trial is reported in the paper. The research as a whole found: After ivuxolimab, expanded clones were on average more numerous among CD8+ T cells than among CD4+ T cells. In partial responders in the 0.1-3.0 mg/kg groups, normalized peripheral clonal expansion was found to be among the lowest, especially among CD8+ T cells. Which antigens the clonally expanded peripheral T cells were specific for was not determined. Low levels of normalized T-cell clonal expansion were also seen in some nonresponding patients. Clonal expansion of both CD4+ and CD8+ blood T cells was observed from baseline to week 6 at doses 0.1 to 3.0 mg/kg.

Genomic DNA was extracted from sorted cells for sequencing of the TCRbeta CDR3 region. The immunoSEQ Assay was used to sequence the TCRbeta CDR3 regions. Here the immuneACCESS table is served through TCRdb, limited to in-frame sequences with V and J called. Missing clones are a known gap in these copies; in checked studies unresolved V genes cover under half, and the rest lacks a known reason. The sample yields some 64,000 clones; 85% to 95% were counted once. Roughly 25% of the sample is taken by the ten largest. Concerning this clone itself: What this receptor recognizes is not known. No much larger clonotype is one base removed from it; base qualities were not supplied.

Patients with a history of autoimmune disease or receiving systemic immunosuppression were excluded from the trial. Peripheral blood for TCR sequencing was collected from all dose cohorts at baseline, on cycle 4 day 1, and on cycle 7 day 1. The samples were taken from a phase I, first-in-human, multicenter, open-label dose-escalation trial of ivuxolimab. Adults with locally advanced or metastatic melanoma, renal cell, hepatocellular, or head and neck squamous cell carcinoma were enrolled in the trial. Before TCR sequencing, CD4+ T cells and CD8+ T cells were sorted from peripheral blood as separate populations. The germline V gene (reference sequence) yields MNHNY for CDR1 and SVGAGI for CDR2. The trim is 5 bases for V and 7 bases for J, with a gap of 9 bases between the germline ends. The cysteine opens and the phenylalanine closes a CDR3 of 11 amino acids. Kept here is only the CDR3 DNA, which spans 33 bases and is read in frame from base 1.

The sample consisted of CD4+ or CD8+ T cells sorted from blood, taken in a trial of the OX40 agonist ivuxolimab. The receptor was isolated from an adult with an advanced solid tumor such as melanoma, head and neck, liver or kidney cancer. This chain is built from TRBV6-6 and TRBJ2-7; no confident D gene assignment can be made. Here the CDR3 is given as CASSDPREQYF. The DNA is as follows: TGTGCCAGCAGTGACCCCCGTGAGCAGTACTTC.